The clone carrying this TCR beta chain has a count of ten or more. Its antigen is not known. This specimen belongs to a study of CD8 T cells in ankylosing spondylitis. Researchers built TCR beta libraries using quantitative 5'-RACE with molecular barcodes. TCRdb analysed the 5' RACE reads with MiXCR anew, one entry per CDR3 protein. The data show 50,000 or so distinct CDR3 sequences, approximately 7.4% seen once. Losses at the gene ends were 6 bases for V and 5 bases for J; bases not matched to a gene: 9. This CDR3 is built from 14 residues. Study-level points and caveats: Previously reported in reactive arthritis synovial fluid and blood were some of the motif variants. Clones tied to disease were said to be significantly enriched in matched ankylosing spondylitis synovial fluid. Ankylosing spondylitis blood appeared to be characterized by a TCR beta motif of about eight highly homologous variants.

The TCR originated in a female donor with ankylosing spondylitis or in good health (not recorded which). The chain employs TRBV12-3 or TRBV12-4 and TRBJ1-2, with 7 bases fitting TRBD1. Input material: blood, either unsorted or a sorted T cell fraction (not recorded which). The CDR3 DNA is TGTGCCAGCAGGCGACAGGGACTGGGGTATGGCTACACCTTC. This encodes CASRRQGLGYGYTF.